This record concerns one T cell receptor (beta chain) sequence. Antigen: not known. A second 7 to 11 cycle PCR used barcoded and J-beta primers. Each single sample gave us at least 2.5 million CDR3-containing paired-end reads. TCRdb ran MiXCR on the 5' RACE reads and lists one entry per CDR3 protein. The sample consists of around 780,000 distinct CDR3 sequences, roughly 25% of them appearing once. The data were taken from a study of blood T cells in healthy people across ages. Overall study results and limits: More naive CD4+ cells and higher diversity were found in long-lived than in aged donors.

The CDR3 has 15 residues. CDR1 and CDR2 from the germline V gene are MDHEN and SYDVKM. V lost 8 bases to trimming and J lost 5 bases, with 18 bases between them. The data also belong to a second study, concerning T cells of mothers and their children.

The clonotype was recovered from a boy aged 10-17 years in good health. This chain connects TRBV28 to TRBJ2-2; possibly TRBD2 for D (7 bases). The sample consisted of blood. Written as DNA, the CDR3 is TGTGCCAGCTTCCTTGAGGGGGGGGAAACCGGGGAGCTGTTTTTT. Translated: CASFLEGGETGELFF.